These 12 T cell receptor beta chains came from one sample sequenced in a study of blood T cell repertoires in COVID-19. Data came from immunoSEQ multiplex PCR; TCRdb stores just in-frame clones and leaves some out. The sample has about 300,000 clones, under 90% seen once. The sample comprised PBMCs or T cells enriched from blood (not recorded which). Source of these receptors: a woman in her 50s who had been exposed to COVID-19.

The chain is built from TRBV21-1 and TRBJ1-3; the table assigns TRBD1, which was not confirmed against the DNA. TRBV21-1 represents a pseudogene. The CDR3 is 16 residues long. The CDR3 DNA reads as TGTGCCAGCAGCAAAGAGGGACAGTCGAGAGGAAACACCATATATTTT. Amino acids: CASSKEGQSRGNTIYF.

The CDR3 region has the DNA TGTGCCAGCAGCTTAGGGTTGGTACAGGGCGGGAATGAGCAGTTCTTC. It specifies CASSLGLVQGGNEQFF. The V call is TRBV7-9, the J call TRBJ2-1; D might be TRBD1 (6 bases). Germline loops: CDR1 SEHNR, CDR2 FQNEAQ (reference sequence). With 1 base removed from V and 7 bases from J, the gap between germline ends came to 17 bases. This CDR3 spans 16 amino acids.

The chain carries TRBV5-6 and TRBJ2-7; D call uncertain. V was cut by 3 bases and J by 1 base, with 8 bases left in between. In germline, CDR1 is SGHDT, CDR2 YYEEEE. The CDR3 extends over 13 amino acids. CDR3 sequence (DNA): TGTGCCAGCAGCTCCACAGTTTCCTACGAGCAGTACTTC. This translates into CASSSTVSYEQYF.

The chain joins TRBV6-5 to TRBJ2-7; 8 nucleotides agree with TRBD1. The CDR3 has 14 amino acids. J lost 3 bases, V lost 2 bases, and 3 bases had no gene match. CDR1 and CDR2 (germline): MNHEY, SVGAGI. The CDR3 region is CASSYRTGYYEQYF. The DNA for the CDR3 is TGTGCCAGCAGTTACCGGACAGGGTACTACGAGCAGTACTTC.

This clone was detected only once. The chain carries TRBV5-1 and TRBJ2-1, with 7 nucleotides matching TRBD1. CDR1 is SGHRS, CDR2 YFSETQ, per germline. The CDR3 length is 14 residues. V dropped 0 bases and J dropped 5; count of bases not matched to a gene: 2. The CDR3 spells CASSLAGQNNEQFF. CDR3 DNA sequence: TGCGCCAGCAGCTTGGCGGGACAGAACAATGAGCAGTTCTTC.

The chain combines TRBV7-9 with TRBJ1-2; D remains unclear. CDR1 SEHNR and CDR2 FQNEAQ come from the germline V gene (reference sequence). This CDR3 has 14 residues. Trimming took 7 bases from V and 6 from J, leaving 18 bases between them. This CDR3 is CASIPQVPMNGYTF. The CDR3, as DNA: TGTGCCAGCATCCCCCAGGTCCCCATGAATGGCTACACCTTC.

This sequence joins TRBV28 and TRBJ2-1; no clear D. The CDR3 is made up of 15 amino acids. The V end lost 5 bases, the J end lost 5 bases, and 16 bases lay between the germline ends. CDR1 MDHEN and CDR2 SYDVKM come from the germline V gene. CDR3 DNA sequence: TGTGCCAGCAGTACCAGCGTGGCTTTAAACAATGAGCAGTTCTTC. The encoded protein is CASSTSVALNNEQFF.

The V call is TRBV28, the J call TRBJ2-3; TRBD2 aligns across 7 bases. After removal of 3 bases from V and 4 bases from J, the junction contained 1 base not matched to a gene. CDR1 and CDR2 from the germline V gene are MDHEN and SYDVKM. This CDR3 region has 13 residues. The CDR3, as DNA: TGTGCCAGCAGTTTGGCGGGGGCAGATACGCAGTATTTT. Protein sequence: CASSLAGADTQYF.

This chain uses TRBV30 with TRBJ1-2; possible D gene TRBD1, 6 bases. CDR1 is GTSNPN, CDR2 SVGIG, per germline (reference sequence). This CDR3 is built from 13 residues. Trimming pared 4 bases from V and 7 bases from J, leaving 16 bases between. The chain's CDR3 is CAWTVGGGAGYTF. CDR3 bases: TGTGCCTGGACCGTGGGGGGGGGCGCTGGCTACACCTTC.

The V call is TRBV7-8, the J call TRBJ1-4, with TRBD1 as a possible D gene (6 bases). The CDR3 covers 15 residues. Germline values: CDR1 SGHVS, CDR2 FQNEAQ. With 4 bases removed from V and 5 bases from J, the gap between germline ends came to 14 bases. CDR3 in amino acids: CASSYATGINEKLFF. CDR3 sequence (DNA): TGTGCCAGCAGCTACGCAACAGGGATAAATGAAAAACTGTTTTTT.

V is TRBV3-1 (or the pseudogene TRBV3-2) and J is TRBJ2-1; 7 nucleotides line up with TRBD2. The CDR3 length is 13 residues. Germline values: CDR1 LGHDT, CDR2 YNNKEL (reference sequence). J lost 6 bases, V lost 2 bases, and 1 base had no gene match. The CDR3 sequence: CASSQRGVNEQFF. CDR3 in DNA: TGTGCCAGCAGCCAACGGGGGGTCAATGAGCAGTTCTTC.

This sequence joins TRBV2 and TRBJ1-6, with 7 bases identical to TRBD1. Trimming at V came to 9 bases and at J to 5 bases, leaving 7 bases not matched to a gene. Germline-derived CDR1 and CDR2 are SNHLY and FYNNEI. The CDR3 extends over 14 amino acids. The CDR3 DNA reads as TGTGCCAGTCATCGGGACAGTCATAATTCACCCCTCCACTTT. Its translation is CASHRDSHNSPLHF.